This T cell receptor beta chain was observed in a study of T cells in Graves' hyperthyroidism and ophthalmopathy. Study-wide results and limits: Prediction of ophthalmopathy progression came a median roughly 6.4 months pre-onset.

Uncontrolled infection, other autoimmune disease, pregnancy or lactation led to exclusion. This clonotype has just a few counts. No antigen is known for it. Amplified TCR beta CDR3 regions came from RNA transcripts. The TCR CDR3 was amplified in a first-round RT-PCR using the HTBI primer set. TCRdb passed the multiplex PCR reads through MiXCR, listing each CDR3 protein once. The repertoire consists of more than 300,000 distinct CDR3 sequences, with around 13% occurring once and the leading ten covering approximately 10%. This TCR was recovered from a woman in her fifties or sixties with Graves' hyperthyroidism. Input material: blood.

The CDR3 region is CASRRQGAGYEQYF. As DNA, the CDR3 is TGTGCCAGCAGGAGACAGGGGGCGGGCTACGAGCAGTACTTC. The chain joins TRBV6-1 to TRBJ2-7; 10 bases map to TRBD1. The CDR3 is made up of 14 amino acids. Trimming removed 6 bases from V and 3 bases from J; junction bases left unmatched: 5. In germline, CDR1 is MNHNS, CDR2 SASEGT.